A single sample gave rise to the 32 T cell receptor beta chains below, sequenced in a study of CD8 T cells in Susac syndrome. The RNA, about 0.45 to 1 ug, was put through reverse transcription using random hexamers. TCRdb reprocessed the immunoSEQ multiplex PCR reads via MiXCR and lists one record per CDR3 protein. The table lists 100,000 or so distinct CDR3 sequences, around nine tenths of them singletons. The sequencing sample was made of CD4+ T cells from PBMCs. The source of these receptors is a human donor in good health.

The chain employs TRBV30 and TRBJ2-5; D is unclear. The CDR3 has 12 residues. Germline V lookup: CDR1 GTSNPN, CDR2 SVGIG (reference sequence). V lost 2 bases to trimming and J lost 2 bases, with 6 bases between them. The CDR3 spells CAWSPRQETQYF. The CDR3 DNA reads TGTGCCTGGAGTCCACGACAAGAGACCCAGTACTTC.

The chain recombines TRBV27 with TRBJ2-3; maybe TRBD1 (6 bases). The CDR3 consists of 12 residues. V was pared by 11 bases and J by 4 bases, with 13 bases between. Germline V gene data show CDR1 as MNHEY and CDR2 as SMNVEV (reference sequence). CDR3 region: CAGKQGPDTQYF. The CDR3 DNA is TGTGCCGGAAAACAGGGCCCAGATACGCAGTATTTT.

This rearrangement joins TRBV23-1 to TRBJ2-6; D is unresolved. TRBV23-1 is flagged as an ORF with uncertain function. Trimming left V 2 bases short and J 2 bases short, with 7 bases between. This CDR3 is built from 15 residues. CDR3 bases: TGCGCCAGCAGTCAAACGAGGCCTGGGGCCAACGTCCTGACTTTC. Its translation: CASSQTRPGANVLTF.

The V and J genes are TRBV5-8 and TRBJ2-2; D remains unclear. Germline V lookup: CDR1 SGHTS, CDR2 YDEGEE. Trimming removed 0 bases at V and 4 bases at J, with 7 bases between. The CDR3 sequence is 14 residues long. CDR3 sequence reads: CASSLGSSTGELFF. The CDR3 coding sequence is TGTGCCAGCAGCTTGGGGAGCAGCACCGGGGAGCTGTTTTTT. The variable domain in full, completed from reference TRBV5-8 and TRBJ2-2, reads EAGVTQSPTHLIKTRGQQATLRCSPISGHTSVYWYQQALGLGLQFLLWYDEGEERNRGNFPPRFSGRQFPNYSSELNVNALELEDSALYLCASSLGSSTGELFFGEGSRLTVL.

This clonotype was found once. CDR3 amino acids: CASSGTTTSRSTDTQYF. The DNA for the CDR3 is TGTGCCAGCAGTGGGACCACGACTAGCAGGAGCACAGATACGCAGTATTTT. This chain joins TRBV6-1 and TRBJ2-3; TRBD2 matches at 7 bases. The CDR3 is 17 residues long. CDR1 is MNHNS and CDR2 is SASEGT in the germline V gene. With V trimmed by 4 bases and J by 0 bases, 10 bases remained unmatched.

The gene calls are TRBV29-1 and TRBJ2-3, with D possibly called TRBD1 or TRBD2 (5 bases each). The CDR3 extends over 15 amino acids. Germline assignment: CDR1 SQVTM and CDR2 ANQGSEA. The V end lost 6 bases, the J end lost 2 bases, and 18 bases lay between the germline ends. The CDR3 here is CSVDYQGRLTDTQYF. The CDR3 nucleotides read TGCAGCGTCGACTACCAGGGTCGCCTCACAGATACGCAGTATTTT.

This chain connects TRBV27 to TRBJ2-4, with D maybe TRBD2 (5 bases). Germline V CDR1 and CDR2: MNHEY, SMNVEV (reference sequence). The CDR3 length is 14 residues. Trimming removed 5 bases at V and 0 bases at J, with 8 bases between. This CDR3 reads CASSAGLAKNIQYF. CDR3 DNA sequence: TGTGCCAGCAGTGCCGGACTAGCCAAAAACATTCAGTACTTC.

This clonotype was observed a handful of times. The CDR3 loop is CASSEGPDLRRYF. The CDR3 DNA follows: TGTGCCAGCAGTGAGGGGCCAGACCTCAGGCGGTACTTC. The genes are TRBV6-1 and TRBJ2-7; D perhaps matches TRBD1 (5 bases). CDR1 is MNHNS, CDR2 SASEGT, per germline. CDR3 length equals 13 residues. Trimming took 3 bases from V and 12 from J, leaving 18 bases between them.

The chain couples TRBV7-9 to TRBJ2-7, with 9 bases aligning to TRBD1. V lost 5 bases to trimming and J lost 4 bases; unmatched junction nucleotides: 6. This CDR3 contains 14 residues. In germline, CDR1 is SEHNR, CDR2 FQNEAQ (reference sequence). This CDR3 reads CASSHGDRAYEQYF. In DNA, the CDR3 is TGTGCCAGCAGCCATGGGGACAGGGCTTACGAGCAGTACTTC.

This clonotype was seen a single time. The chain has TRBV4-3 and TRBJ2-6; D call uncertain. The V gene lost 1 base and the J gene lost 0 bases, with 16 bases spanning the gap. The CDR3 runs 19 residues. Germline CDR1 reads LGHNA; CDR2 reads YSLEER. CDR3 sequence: CASSQAGPTPLSGANVLTF. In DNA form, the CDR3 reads TGCGCCAGCAGCCAAGCGGGTCCCACTCCGCTCTCTGGGGCCAACGTCCTGACTTTC.

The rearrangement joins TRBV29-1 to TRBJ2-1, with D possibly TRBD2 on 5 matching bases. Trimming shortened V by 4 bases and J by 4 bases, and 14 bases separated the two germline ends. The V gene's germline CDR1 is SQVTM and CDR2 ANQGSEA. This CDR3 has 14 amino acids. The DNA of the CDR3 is TGCAGCGTTGGAGGGTCCAGTAAGTACAATGAGCAGTTCTTC. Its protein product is CSVGGSSKYNEQFF.

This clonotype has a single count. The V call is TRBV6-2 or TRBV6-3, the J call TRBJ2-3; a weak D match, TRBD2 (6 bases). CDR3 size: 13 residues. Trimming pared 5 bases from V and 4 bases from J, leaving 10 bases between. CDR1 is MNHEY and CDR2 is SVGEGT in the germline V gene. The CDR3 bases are TGTGCCAGCAGTGGCGGAGGGGCAGATACGCAGTATTTT. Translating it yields CASSGGGADTQYF.

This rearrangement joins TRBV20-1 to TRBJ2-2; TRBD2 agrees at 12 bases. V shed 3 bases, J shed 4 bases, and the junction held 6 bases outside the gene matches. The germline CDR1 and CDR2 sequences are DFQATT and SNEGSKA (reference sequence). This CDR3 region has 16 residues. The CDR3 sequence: CSARPSGREVTGELFF. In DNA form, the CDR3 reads TGCAGTGCTAGGCCTAGCGGGAGGGAAGTCACCGGGGAGCTGTTTTTT.

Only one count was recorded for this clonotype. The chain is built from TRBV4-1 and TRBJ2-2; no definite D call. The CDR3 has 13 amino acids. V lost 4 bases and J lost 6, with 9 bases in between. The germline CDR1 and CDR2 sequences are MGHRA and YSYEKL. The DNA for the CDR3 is TGCGCCAGCAGCCCCTTTCAATCCGGGGAGCTGTTTTTT. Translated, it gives CASSPFQSGELFF.

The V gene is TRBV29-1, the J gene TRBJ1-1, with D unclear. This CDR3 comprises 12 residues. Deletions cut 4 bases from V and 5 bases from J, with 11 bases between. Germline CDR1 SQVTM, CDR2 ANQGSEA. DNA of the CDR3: TGCAGCGTTGTCGGGTTTGGAACTGAAGCTTTCTTT. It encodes CSVVGFGTEAFF.

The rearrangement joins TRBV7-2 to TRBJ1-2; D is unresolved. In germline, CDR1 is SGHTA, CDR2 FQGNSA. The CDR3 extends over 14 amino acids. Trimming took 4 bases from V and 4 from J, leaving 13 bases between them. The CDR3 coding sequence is TGTGCCAGCAGCTCAGTGGTGACGACCTATGGCTACACCTTC. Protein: CASSSVVTTYGYTF. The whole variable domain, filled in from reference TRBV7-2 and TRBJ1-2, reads GAGVSQSPSNKVTEKGKDVELRCDPISGHTALYWYRQSLGQGLEFLIYFQGNSAPDKSGLPSDRFSAERTGGSVSTLTIQRTQQEDSAVYLCASSSVVTTYGYTFGSGTRLTVV.

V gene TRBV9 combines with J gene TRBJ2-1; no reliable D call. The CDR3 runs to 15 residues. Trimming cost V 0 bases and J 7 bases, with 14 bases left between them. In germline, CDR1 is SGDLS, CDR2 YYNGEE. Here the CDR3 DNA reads TGTGCCAGCAGCGTAGATCTCCGACCGCCGAATGAGCAGTTCTTC. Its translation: CASSVDLRPPNEQFF.

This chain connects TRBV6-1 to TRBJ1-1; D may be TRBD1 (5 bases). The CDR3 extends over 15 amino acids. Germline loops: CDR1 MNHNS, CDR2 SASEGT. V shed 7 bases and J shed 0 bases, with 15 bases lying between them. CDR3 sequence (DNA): TGTGCCAGCATTGCGGGGGTTAGGATGAACACTGAAGCTTTCTTT. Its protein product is CASIAGVRMNTEAFF.

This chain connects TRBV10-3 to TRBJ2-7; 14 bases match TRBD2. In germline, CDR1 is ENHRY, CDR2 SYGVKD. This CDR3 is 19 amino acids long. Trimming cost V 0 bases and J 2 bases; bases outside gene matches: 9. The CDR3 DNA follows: TGTGCCATCAGTGAGTCTTTATCAGGGACTAGCGGGAGACCCTACGAGCAGTACTTC. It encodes CAISESLSGTSGRPYEQYF.

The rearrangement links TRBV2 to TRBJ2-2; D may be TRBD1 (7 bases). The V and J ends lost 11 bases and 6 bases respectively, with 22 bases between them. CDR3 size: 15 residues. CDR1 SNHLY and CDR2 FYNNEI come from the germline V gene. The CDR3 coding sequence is TGTGCCTGCTGGGTCGCGGAGGGGGCCCCCGGGGAGCTGTTTTTT. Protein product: CACWVAEGAPGELFF.

CDR3 protein: CASSRDRGGTDTQYF. CDR3 sequence (DNA): TGTGCCAGCTCGCGTGACAGGGGGGGCACAGATACGCAGTATTTT. The chain joins TRBV18 to TRBJ2-3, with 9 bases identical to TRBD1. Germline trimming cut 6 bases from V and 1 base from J; bases unmatched to any gene: 5. CDR3 length: 15 amino acids. The germline gives CDR1 KGHSH, CDR2 LQKENI.

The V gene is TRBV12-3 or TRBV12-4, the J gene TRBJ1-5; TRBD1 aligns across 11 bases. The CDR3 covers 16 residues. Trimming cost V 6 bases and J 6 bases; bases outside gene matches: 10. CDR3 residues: CASRDSRTGGFQPQHF. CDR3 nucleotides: TGTGCCAGCAGGGACTCGCGGACAGGGGGCTTTCAGCCCCAGCATTTT.

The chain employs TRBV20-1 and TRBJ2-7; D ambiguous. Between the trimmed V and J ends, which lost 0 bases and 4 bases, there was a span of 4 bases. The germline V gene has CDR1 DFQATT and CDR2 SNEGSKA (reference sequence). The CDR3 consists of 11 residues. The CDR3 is CSAREIYEQYF. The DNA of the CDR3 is TGCAGTGCTAGAGAAATATACGAGCAGTACTTC.

CDR3 nucleotide sequence: TGTGCCAGCAGTGTTTGGGCAGGGGCATCGGGGGTCCAGCCCCAGCATTTT. This codes for CASSVWAGASGVQPQHF. This sequence joins TRBV6-1 and TRBJ1-5, with D perhaps matching TRBD1 (6 bases). The CDR3 has 17 amino acids. Germline V lookup: CDR1 MNHNS, CDR2 SASEGT. The V end lost 4 bases, the J end lost 7 bases, and 23 bases lay between the germline ends.

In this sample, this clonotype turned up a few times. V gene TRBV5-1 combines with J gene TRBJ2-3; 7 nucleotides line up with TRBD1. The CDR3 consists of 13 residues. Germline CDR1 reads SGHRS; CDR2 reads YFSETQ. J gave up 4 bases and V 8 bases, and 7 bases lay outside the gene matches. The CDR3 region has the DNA TGCGCCAGTCGACAGGGACATGCAGATACGCAGTATTTT. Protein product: CASRQGHADTQYF.

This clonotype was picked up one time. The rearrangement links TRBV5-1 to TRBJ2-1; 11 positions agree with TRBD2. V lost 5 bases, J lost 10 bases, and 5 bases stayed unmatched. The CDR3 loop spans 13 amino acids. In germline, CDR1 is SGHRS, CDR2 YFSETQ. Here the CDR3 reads CASRTSGNQEQFF. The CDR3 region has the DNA TGCGCCAGCAGGACTAGCGGGAACCAGGAGCAGTTCTTC.

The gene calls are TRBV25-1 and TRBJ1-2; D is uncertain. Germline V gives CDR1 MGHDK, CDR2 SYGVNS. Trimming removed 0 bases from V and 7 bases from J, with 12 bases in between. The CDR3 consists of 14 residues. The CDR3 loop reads CASSEYSGMGGYTF. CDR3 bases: TGTGCCAGCAGTGAATACTCGGGGATGGGTGGCTACACCTTC.

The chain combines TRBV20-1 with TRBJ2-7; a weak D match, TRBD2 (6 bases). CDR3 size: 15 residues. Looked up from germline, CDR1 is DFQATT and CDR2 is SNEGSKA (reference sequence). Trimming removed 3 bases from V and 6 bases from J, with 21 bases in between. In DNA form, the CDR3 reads TGCAGTGCTAGTGGGTCGGGAGACAGTTGGTTCGAGCAGTACTTC. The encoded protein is CSASGSGDSWFEQYF.

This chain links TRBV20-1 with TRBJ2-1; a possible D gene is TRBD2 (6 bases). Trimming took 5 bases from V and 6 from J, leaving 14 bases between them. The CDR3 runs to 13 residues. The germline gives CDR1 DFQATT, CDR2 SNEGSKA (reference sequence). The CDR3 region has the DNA TGCAGTGCTCCACGGGTGGGAGGCAATGAGCAGTTCTTC. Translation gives CSAPRVGGNEQFF.

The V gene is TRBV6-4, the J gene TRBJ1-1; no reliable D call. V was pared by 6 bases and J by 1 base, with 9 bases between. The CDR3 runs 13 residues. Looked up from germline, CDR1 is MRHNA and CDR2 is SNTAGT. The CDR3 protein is CASSERTNTEAFF. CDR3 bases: TGTGCCAGCAGCGAGCGGACGAACACTGAAGCTTTCTTT.

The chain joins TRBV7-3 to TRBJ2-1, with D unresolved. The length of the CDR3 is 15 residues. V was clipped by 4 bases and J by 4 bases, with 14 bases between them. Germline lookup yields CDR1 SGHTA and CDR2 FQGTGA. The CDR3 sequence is CASSSSVGPYNEQFF. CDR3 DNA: TGTGCCAGCAGCTCCTCGGTCGGGCCATACAATGAGCAGTTCTTC.

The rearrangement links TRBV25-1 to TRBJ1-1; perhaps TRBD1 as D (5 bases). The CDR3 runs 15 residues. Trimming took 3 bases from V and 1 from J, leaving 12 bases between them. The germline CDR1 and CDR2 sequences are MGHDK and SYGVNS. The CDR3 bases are TGTGCCAGCAGTGATTCCGGGACGGCGAACACTGAAGCTTTCTTT. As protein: CASSDSGTANTEAFF.